The rows below give T cell receptor beta chains drawn from one sample of a study of blood T cell repertoires in COVID-19. Libraries were prepared by immunoSEQ multiplex PCR; TCRdb keeps only in-frame clonotypes and omits some of them. The table shows about 130,000 clones, with roughly 80% occurring only once. Sequencing input: peripheral blood. Source of these receptors: a woman aged 70 to 79 with COVID-19, enrolled during active disease. The CDR3 runs from the conserved cysteine through the conserved F or W. Fields, in order: D gene, J gene, V gene, clone size, CDR3 DNA, CDR3 protein. D genes are given only for firm matches. The size entry is marked missing in some rows and otherwise reads once, few, many or a size class.

D: TRBD1; J: TRBJ1-4; V: TRBV15; size: NA; DNA: TGTGCCACCAGCTCCGGGACAGGGGGTGAAAAACTGTTTTTT; CDR3: CATSSGTGGEKLFF
D: TRBD2; J: TRBJ2-3; V: TRBV3-1/TRBV3-2; size: NA; DNA: TGTGCCAGCAGCCAAGTACTAGCGGGGTACACAGATACGCAGTATTTT; CDR3: CASSQVLAGYTDTQYF
D: TRBD1; J: TRBJ2-5; V: TRBV9; size: NA; DNA: TGTGCCAGCAGCCTCCACTGGGGACAGCAAGAGACCCAGTACTTC; CDR3: CASSLHWGQQETQYF
D: NA; J: TRBJ2-3; V: TRBV9; size: once; DNA: TGTGCCAGCAGCCGTGGGGGCGCCACAGATACGCAGTATTTT; CDR3: CASSRGGATDTQYF
D: NA; J: TRBJ1-2; V: TRBV30; size: NA; DNA: TGTGCCTGGAGTGCCCACAGGTATAACTATGGCTACACCTTC; CDR3: CAWSAHRYNYGYTF
D: NA; J: TRBJ2-5; V: TRBV28; size: NA; DNA: TGTGCCAGCAGTATAGACAGCCAAGAGACCCAGTACTTC; CDR3: CASSIDSQETQYF
D: NA; J: TRBJ2-3; V: TRBV29-1; size: NA; DNA: TGCAGCGCGGGACTCGGGACAGATACGCAGTATTTT; CDR3: CSAGLGTDTQYF
D: TRBD1; J: TRBJ1-2; V: TRBV5-4; size: few; DNA: TGTGCCAGCAGCCCAAACGCCTGGGACAGGGGGCTTGATGGCTACACCTTC; CDR3: CASSPNAWDRGLDGYTF
D: TRBD1; J: TRBJ1-5; V: TRBV4-3; size: NA; DNA: TGCGCCAGCAGCCAAGAACGGGACAGGCCCCAGCATTTT; CDR3: CASSQERDRPQHF
D: NA; J: TRBJ1-1; V: TRBV4-2; size: NA; DNA: TGTGCCAGCAGCCAAGAGGGACAACGGAAAGATGAAGCTTTCTTT; CDR3: CASSQEGQRKDEAFF
D: TRBD1; J: TRBJ1-2; V: TRBV7-2; size: NA; DNA: TGTGCCAGCAGCCAATTCGAACAGGGGGCGAGCTACACCTTC; CDR3: CASSQFEQGASYTF
D: TRBD1; J: TRBJ1-4; V: TRBV28; size: NA; DNA: TGTGCCAGCAGTACAGGGGCTACTAATGAAAAACTGTTTTTT; CDR3: CASSTGATNEKLFF
D: NA; J: TRBJ1-1; V: TRBV14; size: NA; DNA: TGTGCCAGCAGCTTACGACAGGCTAGTGAAGCTTTCTTT; CDR3: CASSLRQASEAFF
D: TRBD2; J: TRBJ2-1; V: TRBV6-5; size: NA; DNA: TGTGCCAGCAGTTACTCAGCGGGGGGCACCGGGGATGAGCAGTTCTTC; CDR3: CASSYSAGGTGDEQFF
D: TRBD1; J: TRBJ2-2; V: TRBV27; size: NA; DNA: TGTGCCAGCAATAACAGGGGTCCCGGGGAGCTGTTTTTT; CDR3: CASNNRGPGELFF
D: TRBD2; J: TRBJ2-1; V: TRBV5-4; size: NA; DNA: TGTGCCAGCAGCACGAGACTAGCGGGGGCCTACAATGAGCAGTTCTTC; CDR3: CASSTRLAGAYNEQFF
D: TRBD1; J: TRBJ2-7; V: TRBV6-1; size: NA; DNA: TGTGCCAGCAGGACGGCGGGGACAGGGGGCATCGAGCAGTACTTC; CDR3: CASRTAGTGGIEQYF
D: NA; J: TRBJ1-4; V: TRBV6-5; size: NA; DNA: TGTGCCAGCAGTTACGCAGGGTTTGCAACTAATGAAAAACTGTTTTTT; CDR3: CASSYAGFATNEKLFF
D: NA; J: TRBJ1-1; V: TRBV30; size: NA; DNA: TGTGCCTGGACAGACTACACTGAAGCTTTCTTT; CDR3: CAWTDYTEAFF
D: NA; J: TRBJ2-2; V: TRBV19; size: NA; DNA: TGTGCCAGTAGTATCCGAGGGTTGGACGGGGAGCTGTTTTTT; CDR3: CASSIRGLDGELFF
D: TRBD1; J: TRBJ1-6; V: TRBV7-2; size: NA; DNA: TGTGCCAGCAGCACAACAGGGGGGGATAATTCACCCCTCCACTTT; CDR3: CASSTTGGDNSPLHF
D: NA; J: TRBJ1-1; V: TRBV6-2/TRBV6-3; size: NA; DNA: TGTGCCAGCAGTTACTCGGGCGCCCCTCGGGGAGCTTTCTTT; CDR3: CASSYSGAPRGAFF